The 22 T cell receptor beta chains in this list originate from one sample, sequenced in a study of T cells in Graves' hyperthyroidism and ophthalmopathy. Researchers took RNA transcripts and amplified the TCR beta CDR3 regions from them. The HTBI primer set was used in a first-round RT-PCR of the TCR CDR3. TCRdb re-called the multiplex PCR reads with MiXCR, one entry per CDR3 protein. Among 350,000 to 450,000 distinct CDR3 sequences, 11% to 15% were seen once, and the ten largest hold approximately 10%. The sequenced sample was blood. All receptors come from a woman aged 60-75 years with Graves' hyperthyroidism.

This clonotype was observed at least ten times. The chain recombines TRBV6-1 with TRBJ2-7, with 13 bases matching TRBD2. The CDR3 totals 18 residues. Germline V gene data show CDR1 as MNHNS and CDR2 as SASEGT. The V gene end was trimmed by 10 bases and the J gene end by 1 base; junction bases not matched to a gene: 16. The CDR3 region is CAIYNGLAGVGRSYEQYF. CDR3 bases: TGTGCCATTTACAACGGACTAGCGGGAGTGGGGAGATCCTACGAGCAGTACTTC.

The CDR3 region has the DNA TGTGCCAGCAGTTACTCGATATCGGGGGGTTCGAATTCACCCCTCCACTTT. Translating gives CASSYSISGGSNSPLHF. The rearrangement links TRBV6-5 to TRBJ1-6, with D tentatively TRBD1 (5 bases). The V gene lost 0 bases and the J gene lost 7 bases, with 16 bases spanning the gap. Germline CDR1 MNHEY, CDR2 SVGAGI. The CDR3 is made up of 17 amino acids.

This clonotype was picked up many times. The CDR3 loop is CATSDSRLAGGGPGELFF. DNA of the CDR3: TGTGCCACCAGTGACTCACGACTAGCGGGAGGCGGCCCCGGGGAGCTGTTTTTT. The chain carries TRBV24-1 and TRBJ2-2; 13 nucleotides agree with TRBD2. V dropped 4 bases and J dropped 6; count of bases not matched to a gene: 10. Germline V CDR1 and CDR2: KGHDR, SFDVKD. This CDR3 has 18 amino acids.

This clonotype came up many times. The chain couples TRBV20-1 to TRBJ2-7; D perhaps matches TRBD2 (5 bases). Germline CDR1 and CDR2: DFQATT and SNEGSKA (reference sequence). The CDR3 is 15 residues long. The V and J ends lost 4 bases and 3 bases respectively, with 19 bases between them. CDR3 coding DNA: TGCAGTGCTACCCCCTCCGGGATAGCGAGCTACGAGCAGTACTTC. As protein: CSATPSGIASYEQYF.

This clonotype was detected many times. The chain links TRBV24-1 to TRBJ2-3; TRBD1 agrees at 12 bases. CDR1 is KGHDR and CDR2 is SFDVKD in the germline V gene. After removal of 4 bases from V and 4 bases from J, the junction contained 8 bases not matched to a gene. CDR3 length: 17 amino acids. CDR3 nucleotide sequence: TGTGCCACCAGTGACCGGACCGGGACAGGGGGCGCAGATACGCAGTATTTT. It yields the protein CATSDRTGTGGADTQYF.

The V call is TRBV11-2, the J call TRBJ2-5; TRBD2 matches 15 bases. V trimming: 0 bases; J trimming: 5 bases; junction bases outside the gene matches: 4. There are 17 residues in the CDR3. Germline values: CDR1 SGHAT, CDR2 FQNNGV. Written as DNA, the CDR3 is TGTGCCAGCAGCTTAGATCCGGGACTAGCGGGAGGCGAGACCCAGTACTTC. Encoded protein: CASSLDPGLAGGETQYF.

This clonotype was detected many times. V is TRBV2 and J is TRBJ2-5; 11 bases agree with TRBD2. Germline lookup yields CDR1 SNHLY and CDR2 FYNNEI. The length of the CDR3 is 14 residues. The junction had 2 bases not matched to a gene; V was cut back by 6 bases and J by 2 bases. CDR3 residues: CASRTSGIQETQYF. The DNA for the CDR3 is TGTGCCAGCAGGACTAGCGGGATTCAAGAGACCCAGTACTTC.

As to this clonotype: A much larger clone lies one base from this, so it may be a read error. V is TRBV3-1 and J is TRBJ2-2; D gene unclear. Trimming stripped 5 bases from V and 3 bases from J, with 10 bases between. Germline CDR1 is LGHDT and CDR2 is YNNKEL (reference sequence). This CDR3 is built from 14 residues. The CDR3 DNA is TGTGCCAGCAGCAAAGCCGATTACACCGGGGAGCTGTTTTTT. Its protein is CASSKADYTGELFF.

In DNA form, the CDR3 reads TGTGCCAGCAGTTACCTTGGGACGGTAACCTACGAGCAGTTCTTC. Protein product: CASSYLGTVTYEQFF. The chain has TRBV6-5 and TRBJ2-7, with D perhaps matching TRBD1 or TRBD2 (5 bases each). The end of the DNA is better explained by TRBJ2-1, so the J call may be wrong. CDR1 and CDR2 from the germline V gene are MNHEY and SVGAGI. The CDR3 contains 15 residues.

This clonotype was counted ten times or more. This sequence joins TRBV12-3 or TRBV12-4 and TRBJ2-5, with D possibly TRBD2 on 6 matching bases. The CDR3 has 13 amino acids. V was cut by 4 bases and J by 0 bases, with 6 bases left in between. The DNA of the CDR3 is TGTGCCAGCAGTTCTAGCGACCAAGAGACCCAGTACTTC. Amino acids: CASSSSDQETQYF.

A few counts support this clonotype. This chain uses TRBV19 with TRBJ2-7, with D possibly called TRBD1 or TRBD2 (5 bases each). The V and J ends lost 5 bases and 5 bases respectively, with 19 bases between them. CDR3 size: 15 residues. CDR1 is LNHDA, CDR2 SQIVND, per germline (reference sequence). The CDR3 DNA follows: TGTGCCAGTAGTTACGCCGGGACCTTGACTCACGAGCAGTACTTC. Protein: CASSYAGTLTHEQYF.

This clonotype was seen a few times. This chain links TRBV24-1 with TRBJ2-7, with D perhaps TRBD2 (6 bases). Trimming left V 4 bases short and J 3 bases short, with 18 bases between. This CDR3 has 16 amino acids. In germline, CDR1 is KGHDR, CDR2 SFDVKD. CDR3: CATSDGRGKGVYEQYF. The CDR3 region has the DNA TGTGCCACCAGTGACGGTCGGGGGAAGGGTGTCTACGAGCAGTACTTC.

This clonotype was counted many times. The chain employs TRBV28 and TRBJ1-6; 8 nucleotides agree with TRBD1. The length of the CDR3 is 15 residues. CDR1 and CDR2 (germline): MDHEN, SYDVKM. J was trimmed by 9 bases and V by 2 bases; bases with no gene match: 6. For the CDR3, the DNA is TGTGCCAGCAGTTTAAGGACAGGGACGGGTTCACCCCTCCACTTT. It codes for CASSLRTGTGSPLHF. Full variable domain (missing parts from reference TRBV28 and TRBJ1-6): DVKVTQSSRYLVKRTGEKVFLECVQDMDHENMFWYRQDPGLGLRLIYFSYDVKMKEKGDIPEGYSVSREKKERFSLILESASTNQTSMYLCASSLRTGTGSPLHFGNGTRLTVT.

This clonotype was counted a few times. This chain links TRBV4-2 with TRBJ1-4; 7 bases align to TRBD1. The CDR3 runs to 17 residues. CDR1 LGHNA and CDR2 YNFKEQ come from the germline V gene. J was trimmed by 8 bases and V by 4 bases; bases with no gene match: 16. CDR3 in DNA: TGTGCCAGCAGCCGCGGCCAATCGACAGGGTTAGAGGAAAAACTGTTTTTT. It yields the protein CASSRGQSTGLEEKLFF.

This clonotype was seen repeatedly, ten times or more. J is TRBJ1-1 and V is TRBV20-1; perhaps TRBD1 as D (6 bases). V shed 6 bases and J shed 1 base, with 9 bases lying between them. This CDR3 has 12 amino acids. The germline V gene encodes CDR1 DFQATT and CDR2 SNEGSKA (reference sequence). CDR3 amino acids: CSAWTANTEAFF. The CDR3 nucleotides are TGCAGTGCCTGGACAGCGAACACTGAAGCTTTCTTT.

This clonotype has ten or more counts. This rearrangement joins TRBV19 to TRBJ2-5, with 10 bases lining up with TRBD1. V lost 9 bases, J lost 4 bases, and 8 bases stayed unmatched. The V gene's germline CDR1 is LNHDA and CDR2 SQIVND (reference sequence). There are 14 residues in the CDR3. In nucleotides, the CDR3 is TGTGCCAGCAGGAGACGGGACAGGGGAGAGACCCAGTACTTC. Translation gives CASRRRDRGETQYF.

This clonotype was detected once. The chain joins TRBV4-2 to TRBJ2-1, with no clear D. Trimming removed 0 bases at V and 7 bases at J, with 16 bases between. The germline gives CDR1 LGHNA, CDR2 YNFKEQ. The CDR3 covers 16 residues. The CDR3 nucleotides read TGTGCCAGCAGCCAAGATTCGCTCTCTCGTCCTAATGAGCAGTTCTTC. It yields the protein CASSQDSLSRPNEQFF.

This clonotype was detected a few times. The chain couples TRBV9 to TRBJ1-5; D ambiguous. Germline values: CDR1 SGDLS, CDR2 YYNGEE. The V gene lost 3 bases and the J gene lost 3 bases, with 7 bases spanning the gap. The CDR3 covers 13 residues. The CDR3 loop is CASSARANQPQHF. The CDR3 nucleotides are TGTGCCAGCAGCGCCCGGGCCAATCAGCCCCAGCATTTT. Based on the CDR3 plus reference TRBV9 and TRBJ1-5, the full variable domain is DSGVTQTPKHLITATGQRVTLRCSPRSGDLSVYWYQQSLDQGLQFLIQYYNGEERAKGNILERFSAQQFPDLHSELNLSSLELGDSALYFCASSARANQPQHFGDGTRLSIL.

J is TRBJ2-7 and V is TRBV24-1; D is undetermined. Germline CDR1 reads KGHDR; CDR2 reads SFDVKD. The V end was cut by 11 bases, the J end by 1 base, with 8 bases between. This CDR3 spans 11 amino acids. CDR3 residues: CAIGPSYEQYF. CDR3 in DNA: TGTGCCATCGGTCCTTCCTACGAGCAGTACTTC.

V is TRBV24-1 and J is TRBJ1-5; the D is unclear. The germline V gene has CDR1 KGHDR and CDR2 SFDVKD. The CDR3 is 14 amino acids. The V and J ends lost 5 bases and 0 bases respectively, with 7 bases between them. The CDR3 DNA is TGTGCCACCAGTGGGCAATATAGCAATCAGCCCCAGCATTTT. Residues: CATSGQYSNQPQHF.

Only a few counts were recorded for this clonotype. The gene calls are TRBV29-1 and TRBJ2-7; D ambiguous. Trimming stripped 3 bases from V and 7 bases from J, with 10 bases between. The V gene's germline CDR1 is SQVTM and CDR2 ANQGSEA. This CDR3 region has 11 residues. CDR3 protein: CSVDWGREQYF. For the CDR3, the DNA is TGCAGCGTTGACTGGGGTAGGGAGCAGTACTTC.

This clonotype has just a few counts. The genes are TRBV25-1 and TRBJ2-1; D may be TRBD2 (6 bases). The germline V gene has CDR1 MGHDK and CDR2 SYGVNS. This CDR3 is built from 18 residues. V lost 7 bases and J 0 bases, leaving 22 bases between the germline ends. The CDR3 nucleotides read TGTGCCAGCAATTCGGGTCTCTCTAGCGAGAGCTCCTACAATGAGCAGTTCTTC. Encoded protein: CASNSGLSSESSYNEQFF.